This T cell receptor (beta chain) was sequenced for a study of blood T cell repertoires in COVID-19. Study overall: Some COVID-19 samples were acute and others convalescent; all came from the United States, Italy and Spain. From T cells, B-cell-depleted T cells, or PBMCs came the material, which was cDNA or gDNA.

In the source study's methods: Using reference gene primer amplification, nucleated cell counts were estimated. Assay used: immunoSEQ multiplex PCR; TCRdb lists only in-frame clones, some missing. That table supplies the V and J calls and clone size; D and trimming were determined from the DNA. The sample includes around 300,000 clones, over 75% seen only once; the top ten take 8% to 13%. The V gene end was trimmed by 3 bases and the J gene end by 10 bases; junction bases not matched to a gene: 9. CDR1 is LNHDA and CDR2 is SQIVND in the germline V gene (reference sequence). This CDR3 is 14 amino acids long.

V usage is TRBV19 and J usage is TRBJ1-1; 9 bases are shared with TRBD1. The origin of this receptor is a woman aged 70-85 years with acute or convalescent COVID-19. Sequences were obtained from peripheral blood. CDR3 bases: TGTGCCAGTAGTATGCGGACAGGGGTTGGTTCAGCTTTCTTT. Translated, it gives CASSMRTGVGSAFF.